Listed below are T cell receptor beta chains from one sample, sequenced in a study of blood T cells in healthy people across ages. TCRdb analysed the 5' RACE reads with MiXCR anew, one entry per CDR3 protein. The table shows fewer than 1.5 million distinct CDR3 sequences, with 40% to 50% occurring only once. Source material: blood. The receptors come from a woman younger than 30 in good health. The CDR3 runs from the conserved cysteine through the conserved F or W. A D gene is named only where the DNA matches it firmly. Size values are once, few and many counts, or a class for expanded clones, and some rows have none.

>few|TRBV20-1|TRBJ1-1|NA
CSARDEPVGTEAFF
TGCAGTGCTAGAGATGAACCCGTGGGAACTGAAGCTTTCTTT
>NA|TRBV4-1|TRBJ2-5|TRBD2
CASSRMGLAGGNTKETQYF
TGCGCCAGCAGCCGGATGGGACTAGCGGGAGGAAACACGAAAGAGACCCAGTACTTC
>NA|TRBV20-1|TRBJ1-3|NA
CSAPGQGNTIYF
TGCAGTGCCCCAGGACAGGGAAACACCATATATTTT
>NA|TRBV23-1|TRBJ2-7|TRBD1
CASSQFIGQAIHHYEQYF
TGCGCCAGCAGTCAATTCATCGGACAGGCCATCCACCACTACGAGCAGTACTTC
>NA|TRBV28|TRBJ2-5|NA
CASSFQLRETQYF
TGTGCCAGCAGTTTCCAACTTCGAGAGACCCAGTACTTC
>few|TRBV7-9|TRBJ1-5|NA
CASSDYRVSNQPQHF
TGTGCCAGCAGCGATTACAGGGTTAGCAATCAGCCCCAGCATTTT
>NA|TRBV20-1|TRBJ2-7|NA
CSAIENEQYF
TGCAGTGCTATAGAGAACGAGCAGTACTTC
>few|TRBV7-9|TRBJ1-2|TRBD1
CASSLQGAPGYTF
TGTGCCAGCAGCTTACAGGGGGCGCCTGGCTACACCTTC
>NA|TRBV3-1|TRBJ2-1|TRBD2
CASSQDITVGSGSYNEQFF
TGTGCCAGCAGCCAAGACATTACCGTGGGTAGCGGGTCCTACAATGAGCAGTTCTTC
>few|TRBV5-5|TRBJ2-3|NA
CASSPRGANTDTQYF
TGTGCCAGCAGCCCCAGGGGAGCAAACACAGATACGCAGTATTTT
>NA|TRBV3-1|TRBJ2-2|NA
CASNLRPGELFF
TGTGCCAGCAACCTTCGCCCGGGGGAGCTGTTTTTT
>NA|TRBV5-1|TRBJ2-3|NA
CASSPGRDRTGTQYF
TGCGCCAGCAGCCCCGGCAGGGACCGCACAGGTACGCAGTATTTT
>NA|TRBV3-1|TRBJ2-1|NA
CASSQRVDPSEQFF
TGTGCCAGCAGCCAGAGAGTGGACCCCTCCGAGCAGTTCTTC
>once|TRBV20-1|TRBJ1-2|NA
CSAYGSYGYTF
TGCAGTGCATACGGGTCCTATGGCTACACCTTC
>NA|TRBV6-1|TRBJ2-3|TRBD1
CATQGATRDTQYF
TGTGCCACCCAGGGGGCGACGCGAGATACGCAGTATTTT